This TCR beta chain was retrieved from a study of cytotoxic CD8 clonotypes in ibrutinib-treated CLL. Profiled with immunoSEQ multiplex PCR; TCRdb holds only in-frame clones, not every one. This table has 100,000 to 150,000 clones, approximately 83% appearing once. With 2 bases removed from V and 2 bases from J, the gap between germline ends came to 7 bases. This CDR3 is built from 13 residues. In germline, CDR1 is SEHNR, CDR2 FQNEAQ (reference sequence). Sequenced material: PBMCs, taken after 24 months of ibrutinib treatment. The source is a human donor with chronic lymphocytic leukemia. The genes are TRBV7-9 and TRBJ2-7, with D unclear. The CDR3 region has the DNA TGTGCCAGCAGCTTAACCGCTACCTACGAGCAGTACTTC. Its protein product is CASSLTATYEQYF.